The 26 T cell receptor beta chains given below trace back to one sample, sequenced in a study of OX40 agonist ivuxolimab in advanced cancers. Data came from immunoSEQ multiplex PCR; TCRdb stores just in-frame clones and leaves some out. Counted here are some 70,000 clones, around 93% occurring once; the ten biggest clones make up approximately 0.99%. Material: CD4+ or CD8+ T cells sorted from blood, obtained in a trial of the OX40 agonist ivuxolimab. The receptors were sampled from an adult with an advanced solid tumor such as melanoma, head and neck, liver or kidney cancer.

The table lists this clone with a count of one. The V gene is TRBV10-2, the J gene TRBJ1-6; 8 bases fit TRBD1. In germline, CDR1 is WSHSY, CDR2 SAAADI. Losses at the gene ends were 10 bases for V and 0 bases for J; bases not matched to a gene: 5. The CDR3 has 15 amino acids. CDR3 sequence (DNA): TGCGCCACCGCGGACAGGGCCTCCTATAATTCACCCCTCCACTTT. It encodes CATADRASYNSPLHF.

CDR3: CASSQDSQGARDNEQFF. CDR3 in DNA: TGTGCCAGCAGCCAAGACTCGCAGGGGGCGCGGGACAATGAGCAGTTCTTC. The chain carries TRBV4-2 and TRBJ2-1; 8 bases agree with TRBD1. V gave up 0 bases and J gave up 5 bases; unmatched junction bases: 9. This CDR3 comprises 17 residues. Germline CDR1 and CDR2: LGHNA and YNFKEQ.

This sequence joins TRBV19 and TRBJ1-1; D uncertain. Trimming stripped 4 bases from V and 3 bases from J, with 15 bases between. The CDR3 is 15 amino acids. The germline gives CDR1 LNHDA, CDR2 SQIVND (reference sequence). The CDR3 is CASSKATPVHTEAFF. The DNA of the CDR3 is TGTGCCAGTAGTAAGGCGACTCCAGTGCACACTGAAGCTTTCTTT.

V and J are TRBV12-5 and TRBJ2-1; D is perhaps TRBD1 (5 bases). Trimming took 4 bases from V and 3 from J, leaving 13 bases between them. The CDR3 totals 15 residues. Germline CDR1 reads LGHNT; CDR2 reads FRNRAP. The CDR3 nucleotides read TGTGCTAGTGGTTCCCCCCAGGGAATCTACAATGAGCAGTTCTTC. Amino acids: CASGSPQGIYNEQFF.

This rearrangement joins TRBV5-1 to TRBJ2-2, with D perhaps matching TRBD2 (5 bases). Germline lookup yields CDR1 SGHRS and CDR2 YFSETQ. The CDR3 runs to 16 residues. V shed 0 bases and J shed 4 bases, with 13 bases lying between them. The CDR3 DNA reads as TGCGCCAGCAGCTTGGCCGCCGGGATGGGCACCGGGGAGCTGTTTTTT. Its protein is CASSLAAGMGTGELFF.

This clone was recorded a few times. The J gene is TRBJ1-1, the V gene TRBV9, with a tentative D call TRBD1 (6 bases). Trimming shortened V by 0 bases and J by 9 bases, and 9 bases separated the two germline ends. Germline CDR1 SGDLS, CDR2 YYNGEE. The CDR3 has 12 residues. Written as DNA, the CDR3 is TGTGCCAGCAGCGTAGACGGACAGAAAGCTTTCTTT. This codes for CASSVDGQKAFF.

The rearrangement uses TRBV10-2 and TRBJ2-5; 8 nucleotides line up with TRBD2. The CDR3 sequence is 12 residues long. Trimming took 8 bases from V and 4 from J; bases not matched to a gene: 3. In germline, CDR1 is WSHSY, CDR2 SAAADI. CDR3 sequence (DNA): TGCGCCAGCCTCCTAGCGGGAGAGACCCAGTACTTC. Its protein is CASLLAGETQYF.

This clone has just one count. The V call is TRBV30, the J call TRBJ1-1; D not resolved. Germline V lookup: CDR1 GTSNPN, CDR2 SVGIG (reference sequence). The CDR3 contains 12 residues. V shed 4 bases and J shed 0 bases, with 6 bases lying between them. The DNA of the CDR3 is TGTGCCTGGACGGGTCTGAACACTGAAGCTTTCTTT. This gives the protein CAWTGLNTEAFF.

The rearrangement uses TRBV6-1 and TRBJ1-6; tentatively, D is TRBD1 (6 bases). V lost 3 bases and J 7 bases, leaving 10 bases between the germline ends. This CDR3 comprises 14 residues. CDR1 is MNHNS and CDR2 is SASEGT in the germline V gene. The CDR3: CASSDRQGNSPLHF. CDR3 nucleotides: TGTGCCAGCAGTGACCGGCAGGGGAATTCACCCCTCCACTTT.

This clone was observed a single time. The rearrangement links TRBV19 to TRBJ2-1; TRBD2 aligns across 13 bases. V lost 6 bases, J lost 4 bases, and 3 bases stayed unmatched. The CDR3 has 15 amino acids. The germline gives CDR1 LNHDA, CDR2 SQIVND (reference sequence). CDR3: CASRLAGGEYNEQFF. In DNA form, the CDR3 reads TGTGCCAGTAGACTAGCGGGGGGGGAATACAATGAGCAGTTCTTC.

This chain uses TRBV21-1 with TRBJ1-5. TRBV21-1 is a recognized pseudogene. This CDR3 has 14 amino acids. The CDR3 nucleotides read TGTGCCAGCAGCGAGGGTGGTGGTAATCAGCCCCAGCATTTT. It codes for CASSEGGGNQPQHF.

DNA of the CDR3: TGCGCCAGCAGCCAAGGGGGGCGTTCTCAGGGCTATAATGAAAAACTGTTTTTT. Translated, it gives CASSQGGRSQGYNEKLFF. The rearrangement joins TRBV4-1 to TRBJ1-4, with D possibly TRBD1 on 6 matching bases. From germline, CDR1 is MGHRA and CDR2 YSYEKL. Trimming stripped 1 base from V and 4 bases from J, with 19 bases between. The CDR3 contains 18 residues.

The chain uses TRBV18 and TRBJ1-6; the D gene is possibly TRBD1 (6 bases). In germline, CDR1 is KGHSH, CDR2 LQKENI. V was clipped by 0 bases and J by 7 bases, with 10 bases between them. This CDR3 has 15 residues. The CDR3 sequence: CASSPPTGQNSPLHF. The CDR3 coding sequence is TGTGCCAGCTCACCACCGACTGGACAGAATTCACCCCTCCACTTT.

The gene calls are TRBV7-3 and TRBJ1-6, with 8 nucleotides matching TRBD1. CDR1 SGHTA and CDR2 FQGTGA come from the germline V gene. The CDR3 spans 20 residues. With V trimmed by 3 bases and J by 9 bases, 22 bases remained unmatched. CDR3 region: CASSFLKWFGPDREGSPLHF. Written as DNA, the CDR3 is TGTGCCAGCAGCTTCTTAAAATGGTTTGGACCGGACAGGGAGGGTTCACCCCTCCACTTT.

This chain links TRBV7-8 with TRBJ2-3, with TRBD2 identical over 7 bases. V shed 5 bases and J 8 bases; nucleotides not matched to a gene: 10. Germline V lookup: CDR1 SGHVS, CDR2 FQNEAQ. CDR3 length: 14 amino acids. CDR3 in DNA: TGTGCCAGCAGCACCCGCGGGGGAGCACGTACGCAGTATTTT. Translated: CASSTRGGARTQYF. Full variable domain (remainder filled in from reference TRBV7-8 and TRBJ2-3): GAGVSQSPRYKVAKRGQDVALRCDPISGHVSLFWYQQALGQGPEFLTYFQNEAQLDKSGLPSDRFFAERPEGSVSTLKIQRTQQEDSAVYLCASSTRGGARTQYFGPGTRLTVL.

The J gene is TRBJ1-3, the V gene TRBV27, with D maybe TRBD1 (6 bases). The CDR3 has 17 residues. Germline V gives CDR1 MNHEY, CDR2 SMNVEV (reference sequence). V was pared by 0 bases and J by 0 bases, with 12 bases between. CDR3 protein: CASSLSQGPLSGNTIYF. CDR3 sequence (DNA): TGTGCCAGCAGTTTATCGCAGGGGCCCCTCTCTGGAAACACCATATATTTT.

J is TRBJ1-6 and V is TRBV6-1; 8 bases are a match to TRBD1. Germline V gives CDR1 MNHNS, CDR2 SASEGT. This CDR3 is built from 16 residues. J gave up 8 bases and V 4 bases, and 10 bases lay outside the gene matches. The CDR3 bases are TGTGCCAGCAGTGTTCTGACAGGGGCGGGGGATTCACCCCTCCACTTT. Translated, it gives CASSVLTGAGDSPLHF.

The chain links TRBV5-1 to TRBJ1-2; the match to TRBD1 covers 8 bases. There are 14 residues in the CDR3. CDR1 and CDR2 (germline): SGHRS, YFSETQ. V lost 3 bases, J lost 9 bases, and 10 bases stayed unmatched. In DNA, the CDR3 is TGCGCCAGCAGCTCGTTGACAGGGGAGGATCGCTACACCTTC. Amino acid sequence: CASSSLTGEDRYTF.

The chain employs TRBV19 and TRBJ1-2; tentatively, D is TRBD1 (6 bases). The CDR3 is 13 residues long. With 7 bases removed from V and 2 bases from J, the gap between germline ends came to 11 bases. CDR1 is LNHDA, CDR2 SQIVND, per germline (reference sequence). This CDR3 is CASIAGDNYGYTF. The CDR3 DNA reads TGTGCCAGTATTGCAGGGGACAACTATGGCTACACCTTC.

This chain connects TRBV27 to TRBJ2-7; the D call may be TRBD1 or TRBD2 (7 bases each). Trimming stripped 5 bases from V and 6 bases from J, with 20 bases between. CDR1 and CDR2 from the germline V gene are MNHEY and SMNVEV (reference sequence). CDR3 length: 15 residues. The CDR3 reads CASSPGGQNPGEQYF. The CDR3 coding sequence is TGTGCCAGCAGTCCGGGGGGACAGAACCCGGGCGAGCAGTACTTC.

V and J are TRBV6-1 and TRBJ2-1; weak D call: TRBD2 (5 bases). Germline V gene sequence: CDR1 MNHNS, CDR2 SASEGT. The CDR3 has 14 residues. The V gene lost 5 bases and the J gene lost 8 bases, with 16 bases spanning the gap. DNA of the CDR3: TGTGCCAGCAGTCCACCGGGGAGCAGGTATGAGCAGTTCTTC. Protein: CASSPPGSRYEQFF.

This chain connects TRBV4-2 to TRBJ2-3; the match to TRBD2 covers 8 bases. Germline lookup yields CDR1 LGHNA and CDR2 YNFKEQ. V gave up 2 bases and J gave up 2 bases; unmatched junction bases: 6. This CDR3 has 16 residues. CDR3 in DNA: TGTGCCAGCAGCCAATTAACTAGCGGATTCACAGATACGCAGTATTTT. It specifies CASSQLTSGFTDTQYF.

The gene calls are TRBV7-3 and TRBJ2-5, with D hard to call. The germline V gene encodes CDR1 SGHTA and CDR2 FQGTGA. The CDR3 contains 13 residues. The V and J ends lost 1 base and 4 bases respectively, with 7 bases between them. The CDR3 sequence is CASSLNLGETQYF. CDR3 DNA sequence: TGTGCCAGCAGCTTAAACCTGGGAGAGACCCAGTACTTC. Looking up the rest from reference TRBV7-3 and TRBJ2-5 gives the full variable domain: GAGVSQTPSNKVTEKGKYVELRCDPISGHTALYWYRQSLGQGPEFLIYFQGTGAADDSGLPNDRFFAVRPEGSVSTLKIQRTERGDSAVYLCASSLNLGETQYFGPGTRLLVL.

This chain connects TRBV6-1 to TRBJ2-3; the D gene is possibly TRBD1 (6 bases). Trimming removed 6 bases from V and 6 bases from J, with 13 bases in between. CDR3 length equals 13 residues. Per the germline V gene, CDR1 is MNHNS and CDR2 is SASEGT. DNA for the CDR3: TGTGCCAGCAGCACACAGGGTTTTGATACGCAGTATTTT. This encodes CASSTQGFDTQYF.

The rearrangement uses TRBV5-1 and TRBJ1-5; D possibly corresponds to TRBD1 (6 bases). Trimming removed 0 bases at V and 7 bases at J, with 11 bases between. Per germline, CDR1 SGHRS and CDR2 YFSETQ. This CDR3 spans 14 amino acids. The CDR3 region is CASSLVPGDQPQHF. The CDR3 region has the DNA TGCGCCAGCAGCTTGGTCCCAGGGGACCAGCCCCAGCATTTT.

The rearrangement links TRBV6-1 to TRBJ1-4; D is perhaps TRBD1 (5 bases). From germline, CDR1 is MNHNS and CDR2 SASEGT. The germline V and J ends were trimmed by 4 bases and 8 bases, with 14 bases remaining between them. The CDR3 loop spans 14 amino acids. The CDR3 nucleotides are TGTGCCAGCAGTGTTGACTCTTGGGGCGAAAAACTGTTTTTT. Translation: CASSVDSWGEKLFF.